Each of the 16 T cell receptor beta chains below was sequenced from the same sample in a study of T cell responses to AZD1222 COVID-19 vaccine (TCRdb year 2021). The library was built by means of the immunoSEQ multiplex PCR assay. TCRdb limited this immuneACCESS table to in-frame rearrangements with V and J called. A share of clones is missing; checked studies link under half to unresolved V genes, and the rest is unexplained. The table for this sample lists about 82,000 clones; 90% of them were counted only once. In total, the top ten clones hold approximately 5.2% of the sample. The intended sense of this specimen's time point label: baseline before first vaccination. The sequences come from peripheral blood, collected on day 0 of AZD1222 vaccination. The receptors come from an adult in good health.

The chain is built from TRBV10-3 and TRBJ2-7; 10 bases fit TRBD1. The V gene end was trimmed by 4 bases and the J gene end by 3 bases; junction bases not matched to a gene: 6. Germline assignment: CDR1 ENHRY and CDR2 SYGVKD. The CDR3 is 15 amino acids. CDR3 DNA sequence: TGTGCCATCAGTGGAGCCGGGACAGGGGACTACGAGCAGTACTTC. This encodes CAISGAGTGDYEQYF.

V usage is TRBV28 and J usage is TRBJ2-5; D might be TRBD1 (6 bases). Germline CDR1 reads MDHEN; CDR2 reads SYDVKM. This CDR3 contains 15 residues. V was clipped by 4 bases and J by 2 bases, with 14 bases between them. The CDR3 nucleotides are TGTGCCAGCAGTTGGACCCGACAGGTACAAGAGACCCAGTACTTC. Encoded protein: CASSWTRQVQETQYF.

In nucleotides, the CDR3 is TGTGCCAGCAGTTTACCGGGGGCCTCCTATGGCTACACCTTC. This encodes CASSLPGASYGYTF. V is TRBV28 and J is TRBJ1-2, with D possibly TRBD1 on 6 matching bases. The V gene's germline CDR1 is MDHEN and CDR2 SYDVKM. With 2 bases removed from V and 4 bases from J, the gap between germline ends came to 11 bases. There are 14 residues in the CDR3.

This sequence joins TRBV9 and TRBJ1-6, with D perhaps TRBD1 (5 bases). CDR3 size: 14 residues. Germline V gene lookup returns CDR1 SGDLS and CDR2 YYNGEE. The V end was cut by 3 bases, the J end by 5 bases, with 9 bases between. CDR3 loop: CASSGGHDNSPLHF. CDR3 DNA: TGTGCCAGCAGCGGAGGACACGATAATTCACCCCTCCACTTT.

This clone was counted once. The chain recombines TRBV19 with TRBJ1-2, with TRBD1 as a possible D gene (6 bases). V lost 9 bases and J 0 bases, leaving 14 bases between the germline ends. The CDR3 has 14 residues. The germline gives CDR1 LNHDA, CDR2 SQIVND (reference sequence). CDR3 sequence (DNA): TGTGCCAGCAAGGACAGCCGAGCTAACTATGGCTACACCTTC. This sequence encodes CASKDSRANYGYTF. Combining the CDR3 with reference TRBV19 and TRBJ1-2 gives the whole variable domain DGGITQSPKYLFRKEGQNVTLSCEQNLNHDAMYWYRQDPGQGLRLIYYSQIVNDFQKGDIAEGYSVSREKKESFPLTVTSAQKNPTAFYLCASKDSRANYGYTFGSGTRLTVV.

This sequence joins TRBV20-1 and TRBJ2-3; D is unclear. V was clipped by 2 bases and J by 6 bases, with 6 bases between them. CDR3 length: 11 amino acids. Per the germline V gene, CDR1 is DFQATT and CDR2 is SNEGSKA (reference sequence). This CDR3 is CSARILDTQYF. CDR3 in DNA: TGCAGTGCTAGAATTCTGGATACGCAGTATTTT.

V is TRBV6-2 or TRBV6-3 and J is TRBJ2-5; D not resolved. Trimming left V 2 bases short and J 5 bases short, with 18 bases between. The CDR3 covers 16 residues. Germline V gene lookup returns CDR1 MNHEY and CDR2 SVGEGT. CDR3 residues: CASSYPTWDESETQYF. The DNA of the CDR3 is TGTGCCAGCAGTTACCCGACCTGGGATGAGTCGGAGACCCAGTACTTC.

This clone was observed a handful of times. CDR3 residues: CASSQVTGTSGEANTGELFF. DNA of the CDR3: TGTGCCAGCAGCCAAGTCACGGGGACTAGCGGGGAGGCGAACACCGGGGAGCTGTTTTTT. V usage is TRBV3-1 (or the pseudogene TRBV3-2) and J usage is TRBJ2-2; 13 bases line up with TRBD2. The V segment lost 1 base and the J segment 0 bases; nucleotides outside the gene matches: 8. Germline V gene data show CDR1 as LGHDT and CDR2 as YNNKEL (reference sequence). The CDR3 is 20 amino acids.

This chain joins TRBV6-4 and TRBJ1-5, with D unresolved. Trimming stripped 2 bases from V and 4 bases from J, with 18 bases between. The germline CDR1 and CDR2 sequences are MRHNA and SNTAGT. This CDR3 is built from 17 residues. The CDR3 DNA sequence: TGTGCCAGCAGTGACCCTGGGCAGTTAAGTGGGAATCAGCCCCAGCATTTT. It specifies CASSDPGQLSGNQPQHF.

As DNA, the CDR3 is TGTGCCAGCAGTTCATCTATCTATGGCTACACCTTC. This codes for CASSSSIYGYTF. J is TRBJ1-2 and V is TRBV12-3 or TRBV12-4; D remains unclear. The CDR3 is 12 amino acids. V was trimmed by 4 bases and J by 4 bases, leaving 7 bases between them.

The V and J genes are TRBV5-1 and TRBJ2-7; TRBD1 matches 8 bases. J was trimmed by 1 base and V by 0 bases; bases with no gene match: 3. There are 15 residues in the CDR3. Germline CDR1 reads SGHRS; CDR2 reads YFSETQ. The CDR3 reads CASSLGGTGSYEQYF. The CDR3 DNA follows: TGCGCCAGCAGCTTGGGAGGGACAGGTTCCTACGAGCAGTACTTC. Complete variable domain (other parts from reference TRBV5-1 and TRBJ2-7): KAGVTQTPRYLIKTRGQQVTLSCSPISGHRSVSWYQQTPGQGLQFLFEYFSETQRNKGNFPGRFSGRQFSNSRSEMNVSTLELGDSALYLCASSLGGTGSYEQYFGPGTRLTVT.

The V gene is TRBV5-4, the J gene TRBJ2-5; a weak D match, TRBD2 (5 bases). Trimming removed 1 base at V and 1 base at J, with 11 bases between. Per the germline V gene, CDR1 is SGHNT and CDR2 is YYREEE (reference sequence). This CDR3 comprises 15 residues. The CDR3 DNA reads TGTGCCAGCAGCTTGAAGACCAGCGGCCAAGAGACCCAGTACTTC. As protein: CASSLKTSGQETQYF.

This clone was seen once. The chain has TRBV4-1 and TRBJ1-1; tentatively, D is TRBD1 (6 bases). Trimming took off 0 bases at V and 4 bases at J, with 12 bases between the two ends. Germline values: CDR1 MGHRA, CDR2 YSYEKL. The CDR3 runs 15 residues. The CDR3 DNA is TGCGCCAGCAGCCAAGAGCGAACAGGGACCACTGAAGCTTTCTTT. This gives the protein CASSQERTGTTEAFF.

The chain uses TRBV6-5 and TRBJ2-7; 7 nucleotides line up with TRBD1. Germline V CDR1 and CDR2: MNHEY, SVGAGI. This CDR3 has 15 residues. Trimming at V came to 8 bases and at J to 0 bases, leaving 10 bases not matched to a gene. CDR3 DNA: TGTGCCAGCGGACCCTCGACAGGGACCTCCTACGAGCAGTACTTC. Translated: CASGPSTGTSYEQYF.

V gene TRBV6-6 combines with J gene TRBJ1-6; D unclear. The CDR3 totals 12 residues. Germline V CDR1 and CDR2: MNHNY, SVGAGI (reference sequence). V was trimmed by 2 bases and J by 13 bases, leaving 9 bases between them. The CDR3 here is CASSYGEGPLHF. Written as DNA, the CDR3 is TGTGCCAGCAGTTACGGAGAGGGCCCCCTCCACTTT.

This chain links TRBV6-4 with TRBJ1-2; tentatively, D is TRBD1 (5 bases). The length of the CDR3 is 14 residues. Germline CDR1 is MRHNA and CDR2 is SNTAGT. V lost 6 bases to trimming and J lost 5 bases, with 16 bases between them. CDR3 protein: CASSANGGTYGYTF. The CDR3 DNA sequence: TGTGCCAGCAGCGCCAATGGGGGTACTTATGGCTACACCTTC.